The present entry profiles one TCR beta chain with its context. V dropped 0 bases and J dropped 2; count of bases not matched to a gene: 4. There are 16 residues in the CDR3. Germline CDR1 reads LGHNA; CDR2 reads YNFKEQ. These data belong to a study of blood T cell repertoires in COVID-19. Study summary: Acute and convalescent COVID-19 samples came from the United States, Italy and Spain. Sources were T cells, B-cell-depleted T cells, or PBMCs; the material itself was cDNA or gDNA.

Categorization into cohorts depended on clinical history that participants reported. Two consecutive negative NP/OP PCR tests, clearance, or resolved symptoms defined Cohort 3 recovery. Measured with immunoSEQ multiplex PCR; TCRdb has only the in-frame clones, and not every one. The sample carries roughly 520,000 clones, roughly 90% recorded once. The sequenced material came from PBMCs or T cells enriched from blood (not recorded which). This TCR derives from a woman aged 35 to 49 who had recovered from COVID-19. The chain uses TRBV4-2 and TRBJ1-5; 7 bases agree with TRBD1. The CDR3 region is CASSQETGSGNQPQHF. CDR3 in DNA: TGTGCCAGCAGCCAAGAGACAGGGTCGGGCAATCAGCCCCAGCATTTT.